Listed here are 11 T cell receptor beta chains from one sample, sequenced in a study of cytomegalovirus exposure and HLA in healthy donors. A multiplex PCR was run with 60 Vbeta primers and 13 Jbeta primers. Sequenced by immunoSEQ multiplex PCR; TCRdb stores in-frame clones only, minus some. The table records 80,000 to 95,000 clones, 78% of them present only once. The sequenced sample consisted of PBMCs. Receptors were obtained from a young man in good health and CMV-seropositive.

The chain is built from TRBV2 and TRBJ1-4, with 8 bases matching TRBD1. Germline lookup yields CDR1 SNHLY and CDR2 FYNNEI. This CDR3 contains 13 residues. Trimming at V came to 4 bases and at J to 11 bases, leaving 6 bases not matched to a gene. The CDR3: CASSGQGMGKLFF. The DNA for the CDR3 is TGTGCCAGCAGTGGACAGGGGATGGGGAAACTGTTTTTT.

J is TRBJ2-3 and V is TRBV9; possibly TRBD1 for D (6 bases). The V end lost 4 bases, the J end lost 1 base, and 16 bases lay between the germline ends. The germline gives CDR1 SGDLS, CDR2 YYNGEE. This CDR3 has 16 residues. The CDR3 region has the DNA TGTGCCAGCAGCCTGTTTAAGGGGGACGGCACAGATACGCAGTATTTT. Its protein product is CASSLFKGDGTDTQYF. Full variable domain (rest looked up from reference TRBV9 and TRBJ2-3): DSGVTQTPKHLITATGQRVTLRCSPRSGDLSVYWYQQSLDQGLQFLIQYYNGEERAKGNILERFSAQQFPDLHSELNLSSLELGDSALYFCASSLFKGDGTDTQYFGPGTRLTVL.

CDR3 DNA: TGTGCCAGCTCACCGGACAGAGCTAACTATGGCTACACCTTC. As protein: CASSPDRANYGYTF. The chain couples TRBV18 to TRBJ1-2; D perhaps matches TRBD1 (6 bases). The CDR3 totals 14 residues. Trimming stripped 3 bases from V and 0 bases from J, with 8 bases between. CDR1 KGHSH and CDR2 LQKENI come from the germline V gene.

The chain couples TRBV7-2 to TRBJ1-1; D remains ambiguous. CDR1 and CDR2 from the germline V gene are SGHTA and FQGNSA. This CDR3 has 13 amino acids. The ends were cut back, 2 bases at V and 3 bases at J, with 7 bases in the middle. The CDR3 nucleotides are TGTGCCAGCAGCTTAACCGGGGACACTGAAGCTTTCTTT. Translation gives CASSLTGDTEAFF. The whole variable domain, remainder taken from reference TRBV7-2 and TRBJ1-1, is GAGVSQSPSNKVTEKGKDVELRCDPISGHTALYWYRQSLGQGLEFLIYFQGNSAPDKSGLPSDRFSAERTGGSVSTLTIQRTQQEDSAVYLCASSLTGDTEAFFGQGTRLTVV.

The CDR3 nucleotides read TGTGCCAGCAGACTAGGACAGGGGGGAAAAGCAATTGGCTATGGCTACACCTTC. It encodes CASRLGQGGKAIGYGYTF. The V call is TRBV2, the J call TRBJ1-2; 10 bases fit TRBD1. V trimming: 6 bases; J trimming: 4 bases; junction bases outside the gene matches: 17. The CDR3 contains 18 residues. Germline assignment: CDR1 SNHLY and CDR2 FYNNEI.

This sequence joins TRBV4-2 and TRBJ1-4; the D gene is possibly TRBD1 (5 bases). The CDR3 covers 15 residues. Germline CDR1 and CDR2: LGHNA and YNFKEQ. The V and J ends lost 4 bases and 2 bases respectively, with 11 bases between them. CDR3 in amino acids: CASSRMTVTNEKLFF. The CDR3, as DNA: TGTGCCAGCAGCCGGATGACAGTCACTAATGAAAAACTGTTTTTT.

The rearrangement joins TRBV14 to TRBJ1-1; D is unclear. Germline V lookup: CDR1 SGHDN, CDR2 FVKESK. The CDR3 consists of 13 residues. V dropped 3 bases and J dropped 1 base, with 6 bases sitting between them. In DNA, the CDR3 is TGTGCCAGCAGCCAGCACAGGAACACTGAAGCTTTCTTT. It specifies CASSQHRNTEAFF. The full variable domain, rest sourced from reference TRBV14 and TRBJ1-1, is EAGVTQFPSHSVIEKGQTVTLRCDPISGHDNLYWYRRVMGKEIKFLLHFVKESKQDESGMPNNRFLAERTGGTYSTLKVQPAELEDSGVYFCASSQHRNTEAFFGQGTRLTVV.

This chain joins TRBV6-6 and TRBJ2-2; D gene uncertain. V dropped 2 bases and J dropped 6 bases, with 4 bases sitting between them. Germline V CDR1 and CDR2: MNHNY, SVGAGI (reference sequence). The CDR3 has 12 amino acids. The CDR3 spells CASSYPAGELFF. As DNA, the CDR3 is TGTGCCAGCAGTTACCCGGCCGGGGAGCTGTTTTTT.

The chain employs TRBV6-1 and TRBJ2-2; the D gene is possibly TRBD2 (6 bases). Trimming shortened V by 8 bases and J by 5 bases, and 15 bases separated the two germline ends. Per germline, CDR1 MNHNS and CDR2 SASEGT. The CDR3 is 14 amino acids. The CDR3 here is CASLAGAGTGELFF. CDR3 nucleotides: TGTGCCAGCCTAGCCGGGGCGGGGACCGGGGAGCTGTTTTTT.

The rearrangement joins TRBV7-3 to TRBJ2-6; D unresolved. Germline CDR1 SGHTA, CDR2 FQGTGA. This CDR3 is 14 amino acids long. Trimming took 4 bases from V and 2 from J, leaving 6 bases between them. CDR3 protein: CASSSLTGANVLTF. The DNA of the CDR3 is TGTGCCAGCAGCTCCCTTACTGGGGCCAACGTCCTGACTTTC.

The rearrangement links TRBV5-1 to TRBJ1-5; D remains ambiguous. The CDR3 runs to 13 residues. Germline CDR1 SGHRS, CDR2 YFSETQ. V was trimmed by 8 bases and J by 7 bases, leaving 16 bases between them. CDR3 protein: CARGTENLQPQHF. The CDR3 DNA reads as TGCGCCAGGGGTACAGAGAATTTACAGCCCCAGCATTTT.